This is a list of T cell receptor beta chains from one sample in a study of identical twins. TCRdb recomputed calls from the 5' RACE reads with MiXCR, one row per CDR3 protein. The data contain approximately 890,000 distinct CDR3 sequences, about 12% of them singletons. These sequences were also reported in another study, on yellow fever vaccine responses in identical twins.

The sample consisted of PBMCs. Source of these receptors: a young woman in good health. CDR3s include the opening cysteine and the closing phenylalanine or tryptophan. The order of the fields is clone size, J gene, D gene, V gene, CDR3 DNA, CDR3 protein. D genes are given only for firm matches. Rows may omit the clone size; those that give it use once, few, many or a size class.

size: many
J: TRBJ1-1
D: -
V: TRBV28
DNA: TGTGCCAGCAGTTTATATGGGGGGAACGGGAACACTGAAGCTTTCTTT
CDR3: CASSLYGGNGNTEAFF

size: many
J: TRBJ2-7
D: -
V: TRBV5-1
DNA: TGCGCCAGCAGTCGGGACACTACCTACGAGCAGTACTTC
CDR3: CASSRDTTYEQYF

size: -
J: TRBJ2-2
D: TRBD1
V: TRBV28
DNA: TGTGCCAGCAGTTTCCAACTCGACAGGGGAAGCGGGGAGCTGTTTTTT
CDR3: CASSFQLDRGSGELFF

size: few
J: TRBJ1-2
D: -
V: TRBV2
DNA: TGTGCCAGCTTGGGGGGACGGAGAAACTATGGCTACACCTTC
CDR3: CASLGGRRNYGYTF

size: -
J: TRBJ2-7
D: -
V: TRBV9
DNA: TGTGCCAGCAGCTTCGACAGGGCGGGGGAGCAGTACTTC
CDR3: CASSFDRAGEQYF

size: few
J: TRBJ1-1
D: -
V: TRBV12-3/TRBV12-4
DNA: TGTGCCAGCAGTACCACAATTAACACTGAAGCTTTCTTT
CDR3: CASSTTINTEAFF

size: few
J: TRBJ2-1
D: -
V: TRBV2
DNA: TGTGCCAGCAGTGAAGCGAGAGGGTATAGTAGCAATGAGCAGTTCTTC
CDR3: CASSEARGYSSNEQFF

size: many
J: TRBJ2-2
D: TRBD1
V: TRBV6-5
DNA: TGTGCCAGCAGCTACAGGGGCACCGGGGAGCTGTTTTTT
CDR3: CASSYRGTGELFF

size: many
J: TRBJ2-1
D: TRBD2
V: TRBV5-1
DNA: TGCGCCAGCAGCTGGACTAGCGGGAGTAACAATGAGCAGTTCTTC
CDR3: CASSWTSGSNNEQFF

size: -
J: TRBJ2-1
D: -
V: TRBV11-1
DNA: TGTGCCAGCAGCTTACCCCCAAGGGGGGAGGGCTCCTACAATGAGCAGTTCTTC
CDR3: CASSLPPRGEGSYNEQFF

size: few
J: TRBJ2-6
D: -
V: TRBV12-3/TRBV12-4
DNA: TGTGCCAGCAGGCGGGGCTCTGGGGCCAACGTCCTGACTTTC
CDR3: CASRRGSGANVLTF

size: many
J: TRBJ1-1
D: -
V: TRBV25-1
DNA: TGTGCCAGCAGTGAAAACAGGGATGGGTTGCCTGAAGCTTTCTTT
CDR3: CASSENRDGLPEAFF

size: few
J: TRBJ2-4
D: -
V: TRBV4-1
DNA: TGCGCCAGCAGCCAAGCAGGGAATCAGTACTTC
CDR3: CASSQAGNQYF

size: many
J: TRBJ2-7
D: -
V: TRBV7-9
DNA: TGTGCCAGCAGCTCATACCGGGTTACCTACGAGCAGTACTTC
CDR3: CASSSYRVTYEQYF

size: few
J: TRBJ2-7
D: -
V: TRBV20-1
DNA: TGCAGTGTGGGGATCAGCTCCTACGAGCAGTACTTC
CDR3: CSVGISSYEQYF

size: -
J: TRBJ1-1
D: -
V: TRBV4-1
DNA: TGCGCCAGCAGCCATGCGACTTCGACTGAAGCTTTCTTT
CDR3: CASSHATSTEAFF

size: -
J: TRBJ1-4
D: -
V: TRBV15
DNA: TGTGCCACCAGCAGAGAGGGGGCGCGAGATGAAAAACTGTTTTTT
CDR3: CATSREGARDEKLFF

size: few
J: TRBJ2-3
D: -
V: TRBV3-1
DNA: TGTGCCAGCAGCCAAGAGGGGGCTCTTACGCAGTATTTT
CDR3: CASSQEGALTQYF

size: -
J: TRBJ2-3
D: TRBD1
V: TRBV5-1
DNA: TGCGCCAGCAGCATAGACAGGGGGCTTAGGACAGATACGCAGTATTTT
CDR3: CASSIDRGLRTDTQYF

size: -
J: TRBJ2-5
D: -
V: TRBV10-2
DNA: TGCGCCAGCAGTGAGTTCAAACAACTCCCCCAAGAGACCCAGTACTTC
CDR3: CASSEFKQLPQETQYF

size: -
J: TRBJ1-4
D: -
V: TRBV7-9
DNA: TGTGCCAGCAGCCTAACAGGGATCAATGAAAAACTGTTTTTT
CDR3: CASSLTGINEKLFF

size: -
J: TRBJ2-1
D: TRBD2
V: TRBV6-5
DNA: TGTGCCAGCAGTTACGGGGGACTAACGAGCAAGTTCTTC
CDR3: CASSYGGLTSKFF

size: -
J: TRBJ1-1
D: -
V: TRBV2
DNA: TGTGCCAGCAGTGGGACCTACATGAACACTGAAGCTTTCTTT
CDR3: CASSGTYMNTEAFF

size: -
J: TRBJ2-5
D: TRBD1
V: TRBV4-1
DNA: TGCGCCAGCAGCCAAGATGGAACCGGGACAGGGAGACGGGAGACCCAGTACTTC
CDR3: CASSQDGTGTGRRETQYF

size: many
J: TRBJ2-1
D: -
V: TRBV5-1
DNA: TGCGCCAGCAGCTTGGCGGGAATGGTCAACAATGAGCAGTTCTTC
CDR3: CASSLAGMVNNEQFF

size: -
J: TRBJ2-2
D: TRBD2
V: TRBV19
DNA: TGTGCCAGTGGCGCGGGAGGATCAAGGACCGGGGAGCTGTTTTTT
CDR3: CASGAGGSRTGELFF

size: many
J: TRBJ1-5
D: -
V: TRBV28
DNA: TGTGCCAGCAGCCCAAGACCGGTCAATCAGCCCCAGCATTTT
CDR3: CASSPRPVNQPQHF

size: -
J: TRBJ1-1
D: -
V: TRBV2
DNA: TGTGCCAGCGGCGGCCAGGGGAAGAACACTGAAGCTTTCTTT
CDR3: CASGGQGKNTEAFF